These T cell receptor beta chains were read from a single sample in a study of cytomegalovirus exposure and HLA in healthy donors. TCRdb's copy holds only in-frame clones and misses some; the assay was immunoSEQ multiplex PCR. The sample gives 100,000 or so clones, roughly 69% of which show up once; 2.6% is in the top ten. Sequences were obtained from PBMCs. The receptor source for this set is a man aged 50 to 60 in good health and CMV-seropositive. CDR3s include the opening cysteine and the closing phenylalanine or tryptophan. The order of the fields is J gene, V gene, clone size, D gene, CDR3 DNA, CDR3 protein. A D gene is named only where the DNA matches it firmly. Size is omitted from some rows. Given values are once, few, many or a class for expanded clones.

TRBJ2-5,TRBV27,few,.,TGTGCCAGCAGTTTAAACAGGTTACAAGAGACCCAGTACTTC,CASSLNRLQETQYF
TRBJ1-1,TRBV5-5,.,TRBD1,TGTGCCAGCAGCGACAGGGGTTTTGCTGAAGCTTTCTTT,CASSDRGFAEAFF
TRBJ2-3,TRBV2,few,TRBD2,TGTGCCAGCAAACTAGCGGGAGCCCGTAGCACAGATACGCAGTATTTT,CASKLAGARSTDTQYF
TRBJ1-1,TRBV5-4,few,TRBD1,TGTGCCAGCAGCTTTTCCGGGACAGGGAATCTTGAAGCTTTCTTT,CASSFSGTGNLEAFF
TRBJ2-1,TRBV19,.,TRBD2,TGTGCCAGTAGTATATCTAGCGGGGGATACAATGAGCAGTTCTTC,CASSISSGGYNEQFF
TRBJ2-7,TRBV5-6,.,.,TGTGCCAGCAGCTTGTGGTCGTCAGGAGGCTACGAGCAGTACTTC,CASSLWSSGGYEQYF
TRBJ2-7,TRBV5-1,once,.,TGCGCCAGCAGCTCTCCGGACAGCCCCCTAACCTACGAGCAGTACTTC,CASSSPDSPLTYEQYF
TRBJ2-3,TRBV7-9,.,.,TGTGCCAGCAGCGGCAGGGACTTTCGCACAGATACGCAGTATTTT,CASSGRDFRTDTQYF
TRBJ1-6,TRBV14,once,.,TGTGCCAGCAGCCAAGGCCAGGGAAATTCACCCCTCCACTTT,CASSQGQGNSPLHF
TRBJ1-4,TRBV25-1,.,.,TGTGCCAGCAGTGAATGGGGGGGAAGGGCGTTTTTT,CASSEWGGRAFF
TRBJ2-2,TRBV4-1,.,TRBD2,TGCGCCAGCAGCCAAGGGGTCTTGGGTAGCGGGACGCACACCGGGGAGCTGTTTTTT,CASSQGVLGSGTHTGELFF
TRBJ2-3,TRBV10-1,.,TRBD2,TGCGCCAGCAGTGGGGGACTAGCGGGAGCGGTAGATACGCAGTATTTT,CASSGGLAGAVDTQYF
TRBJ2-6,TRBV9,.,TRBD1,TGTGCCAGCAGCCTAGGGACAGGGAGCCCTGGGGCCAACGGCCTGACTTTC,CASSLGTGSPGANGLTF
TRBJ2-5,TRBV11-2,.,TRBD2,TGTGCCAGCAGCTCCAAGGGACTAGCGGGAGAGACCCAGTACTTC,CASSSKGLAGETQYF
TRBJ2-3,TRBV4-1,.,TRBD2,TGCGCCAGCAGCCAAAGGACTAGCGGGGCTGATACGCAGTATTTT,CASSQRTSGADTQYF
TRBJ1-1,TRBV13,once,.,TGTGCCAGCAGCTTAAGCGGCTACATGAACACTGAAGCTTTCTTT,CASSLSGYMNTEAFF
TRBJ1-1,TRBV6-6,.,TRBD1,TGTGCCAGCATCAAGGGACAGGGTGGTACGTACACTGAAGCTTTCTTT,CASIKGQGGTYTEAFF
TRBJ2-5,TRBV2,few,.,TGTGCCAGCAGTGAAAGGGGTTACCAAGAGACCCAGTACTTC,CASSERGYQETQYF
TRBJ2-7,TRBV5-4,.,TRBD1,TGTGCCAGCAGCTCGCGGGACAGGCAAGCCTCCTACGAGCAGTACTTC,CASSSRDRQASYEQYF
TRBJ2-7,TRBV5-1,.,TRBD1,TGCGCCAGCAGCGCCATCGACAGGGTTTTCGAGCAGTACTTC,CASSAIDRVFEQYF
TRBJ1-1,TRBV2,few,TRBD1,TGTGCCAGCAGTGCCAAGACAGGGCCCTTGAACACTGAAGCTTTCTTT,CASSAKTGPLNTEAFF
TRBJ2-1,TRBV2,.,TRBD2,TGTGCCAGCAGTGCGCTAGCGGGCCGTGAGGGGGAGCAGTTCTTC,CASSALAGREGEQFF
TRBJ1-5,TRBV29-1,.,TRBD1,TGCAGCGTCGCAACAGGGGGCAACCAGCCCCAGCATTTT,CSVATGGNQPQHF
TRBJ2-7,TRBV4-2,once,.,TGTGCCAGCAGCCCTCACTGGGAGGCCTACGAGCAGTACTTC,CASSPHWEAYEQYF
TRBJ2-1,TRBV7-3,.,TRBD2,TGTGCCAGCAGCTCGTCGACTAGCGGAAGCTCCTACAATGAGCAGTTCTTC,CASSSSTSGSSYNEQFF
TRBJ2-5,TRBV7-8,.,TRBD2,TGTGCCAGCAGCACCACCGGGACTATAAGTCAAGAGACCCAGTACTTC,CASSTTGTISQETQYF
TRBJ1-3,TRBV27,.,.,TGTGCCAGCAGGGCCAGGGGATATGGAAACACCATATATTTT,CASRARGYGNTIYF
TRBJ2-5,TRBV10-2,.,TRBD2,TGCGCCCCCCGCCGGCCGGCGGGAGATACACAAGAGACCCAGTACTTC,CAPRRPAGDTQETQYF